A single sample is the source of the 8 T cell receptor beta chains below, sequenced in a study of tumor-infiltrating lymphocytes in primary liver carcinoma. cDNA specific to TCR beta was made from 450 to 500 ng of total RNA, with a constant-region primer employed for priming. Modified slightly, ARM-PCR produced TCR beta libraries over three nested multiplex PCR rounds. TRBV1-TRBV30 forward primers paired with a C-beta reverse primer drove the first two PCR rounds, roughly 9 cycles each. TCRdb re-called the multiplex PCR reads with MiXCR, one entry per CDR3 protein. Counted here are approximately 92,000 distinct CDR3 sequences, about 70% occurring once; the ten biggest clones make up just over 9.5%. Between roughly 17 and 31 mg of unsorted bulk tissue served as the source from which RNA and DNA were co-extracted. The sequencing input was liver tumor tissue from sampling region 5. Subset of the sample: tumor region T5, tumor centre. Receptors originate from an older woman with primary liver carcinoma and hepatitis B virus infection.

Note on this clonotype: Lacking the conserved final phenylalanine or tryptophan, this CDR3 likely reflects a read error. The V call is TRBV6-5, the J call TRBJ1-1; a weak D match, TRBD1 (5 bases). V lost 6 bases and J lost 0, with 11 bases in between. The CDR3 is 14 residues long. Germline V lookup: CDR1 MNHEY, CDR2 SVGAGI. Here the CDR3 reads CASRNDSMNTEAFL. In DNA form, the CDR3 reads TGTGCCAGCAGGAATGACAGTATGAACACTGAAGCTTTCTTA.

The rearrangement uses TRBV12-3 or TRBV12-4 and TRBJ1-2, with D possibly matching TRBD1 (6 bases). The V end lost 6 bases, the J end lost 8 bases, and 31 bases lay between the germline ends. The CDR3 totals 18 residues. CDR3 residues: CASSQRGGRPTTNVGYTF. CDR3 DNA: TGTGCCAGCAGCCAAAGGGGGGGGCGCCCCACCACTAACGTAGGCTACACCTTC.

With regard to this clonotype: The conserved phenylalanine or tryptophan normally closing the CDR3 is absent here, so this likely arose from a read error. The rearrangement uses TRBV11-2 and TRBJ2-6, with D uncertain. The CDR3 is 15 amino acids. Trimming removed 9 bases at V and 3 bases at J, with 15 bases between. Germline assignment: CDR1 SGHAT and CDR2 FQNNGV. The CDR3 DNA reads TGTGCCAGTAACATCAGCTTTAGTGGGGCCAACGTCCTGACTTTG. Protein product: CASNISFSGANVLTL.

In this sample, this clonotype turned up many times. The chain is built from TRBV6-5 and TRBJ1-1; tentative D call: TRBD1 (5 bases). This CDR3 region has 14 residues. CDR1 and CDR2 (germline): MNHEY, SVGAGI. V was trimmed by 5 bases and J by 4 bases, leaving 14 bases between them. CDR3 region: CASSPGALATEAFF. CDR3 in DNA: TGTGCCAGCAGTCCTGGGGCCTTGGCCACTGAAGCTTTCTTT.

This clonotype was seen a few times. The CDR3 DNA reads TGTGCCATACCCCGGAGCGACCAACAGGGCAGAAACATTCAGTACTTC. It encodes CAIPRSDQQGRNIQYF. V usage is TRBV6-1 and J usage is TRBJ2-4, with D maybe TRBD1 (6 bases). The CDR3 is made up of 16 amino acids. Trimming left V 10 bases short and J 6 bases short, with 25 bases between. Germline V gives CDR1 MNHNS, CDR2 SASEGT.

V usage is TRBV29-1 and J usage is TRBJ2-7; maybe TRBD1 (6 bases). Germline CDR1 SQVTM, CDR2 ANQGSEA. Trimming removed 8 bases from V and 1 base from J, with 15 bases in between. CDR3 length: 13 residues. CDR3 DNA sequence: TGCAGCACCCATAAGGGGGATTCCTACGAGCAGTACTTC. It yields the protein CSTHKGDSYEQYF.

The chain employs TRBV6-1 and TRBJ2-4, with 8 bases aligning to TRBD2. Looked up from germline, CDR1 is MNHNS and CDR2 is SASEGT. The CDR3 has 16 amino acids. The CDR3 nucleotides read TGTGACAACAGAACCGAGACTAGCGCGGGCAAAAACATTCAGTACTTC. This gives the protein CDNRTETSAGKNIQYF.

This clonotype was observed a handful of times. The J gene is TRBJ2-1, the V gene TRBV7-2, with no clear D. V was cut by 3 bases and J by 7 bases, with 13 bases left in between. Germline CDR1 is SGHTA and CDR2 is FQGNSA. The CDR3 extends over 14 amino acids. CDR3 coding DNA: TGTGCCAGCAGCTTTCAACTTGTTGGTAATGAGCAGTTCTTC. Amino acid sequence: CASSFQLVGNEQFF.